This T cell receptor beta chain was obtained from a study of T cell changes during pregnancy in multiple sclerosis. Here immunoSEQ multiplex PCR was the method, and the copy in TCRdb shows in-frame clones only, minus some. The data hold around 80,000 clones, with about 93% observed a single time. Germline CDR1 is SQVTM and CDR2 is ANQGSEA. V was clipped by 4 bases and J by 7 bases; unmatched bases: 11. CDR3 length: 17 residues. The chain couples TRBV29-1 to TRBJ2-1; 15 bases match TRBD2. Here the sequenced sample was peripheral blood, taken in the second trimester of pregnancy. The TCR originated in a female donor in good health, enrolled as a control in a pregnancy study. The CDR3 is CSVGGLAGGPLRNEQFF. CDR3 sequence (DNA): TGCAGCGTTGGAGGACTAGCGGGAGGGCCTTTGAGGAATGAGCAGTTCTTC.